Below, 20 T cell receptor beta chains from the same sample are listed, as sequenced in a study of CD8 T cells in Susac syndrome. The authors reverse transcribed roughly 0.5 to 1 ug RNA with random hexamers. Using its own MiXCR run on the immunoSEQ multiplex PCR reads, TCRdb lists one record per CDR3 protein. The sample yields about 120,000 distinct CDR3 sequences, nearly 95% seen once. Material for sequencing was CD4+ T cells from PBMCs. The receptor set was obtained from a human donor in good health.

The J gene is TRBJ2-4, the V gene TRBV11-1; TRBD1 matches at 7 bases. J gave up 8 bases and V 5 bases, and 6 bases lay outside the gene matches. This CDR3 is 13 amino acids long. Germline values: CDR1 SGHAT, CDR2 FQDESV (reference sequence). The CDR3 DNA follows: TGTGCCAGCAGCGACAGGGTCTCGGACATTCAGTACTTC. It specifies CASSDRVSDIQYF.

This rearrangement joins TRBV6-5 to TRBJ2-3; D gene uncertain. The CDR3 spans 16 residues. The germline gives CDR1 MNHEY, CDR2 SVGAGI. Trimming shortened V by 2 bases and J by 1 base, and 13 bases separated the two germline ends. CDR3 protein: CASSYAVPRGTDTQYF. DNA of the CDR3: TGTGCCAGCAGTTACGCAGTTCCCCGGGGCACAGATACGCAGTATTTT.

The rearrangement links TRBV30 to TRBJ2-7, with 9 bases fitting TRBD1. The CDR3 is 14 residues long. Germline V gene data show CDR1 as GTSNPN and CDR2 as SVGIG (reference sequence). Trimming at V came to 3 bases and at J to 4 bases, leaving 7 bases not matched to a gene. The CDR3: CAWRERQGGYEQYF. The CDR3 bases are TGTGCCTGGAGGGAGAGACAGGGGGGTTACGAGCAGTACTTC.

Turning to this clonotype: One end of the junction is discordant with germline, which a read error may explain. This chain uses TRBV20-1 with TRBJ2-5; D remains unclear. Germline V CDR1 and CDR2: DFQATT, SNEGSKA (reference sequence). The CDR3 totals 15 residues. This chain's CDR3 is CSARPPFLDQETQYF. CDR3 DNA sequence: TGCAGTGCTAGACCCCCTTTTCTGGATCAAGAAACCCAGTACTTC.

This chain connects TRBV20-1 to TRBJ1-5, with D uncertain. The germline V and J ends were trimmed by 3 bases and 4 bases, with 7 bases remaining between them. The CDR3 contains 12 residues. The V gene's germline CDR1 is DFQATT and CDR2 SNEGSKA (reference sequence). This chain's CDR3 is CSASPGNQPQHF. The DNA for the CDR3 is TGCAGTGCTAGTCCGGGGAATCAGCCCCAGCATTTT.

This rearrangement joins TRBV18 to TRBJ1-5, with 7 bases that match TRBD1. Germline assignment: CDR1 KGHSH and CDR2 LQKENI. The J segment lost 3 bases and the V segment lost 2 bases, leaving 4 bases of the junction unmatched. The CDR3 contains 15 residues. The CDR3 spells CASSPSGQPNQPQHF. The CDR3 DNA sequence: TGTGCCAGCTCACCATCGGGACAGCCCAATCAGCCCCAGCATTTT.

The V gene is TRBV20-1, the J gene TRBJ1-2, with D perhaps matching TRBD1 (5 bases). This CDR3 is 14 amino acids long. Per germline, CDR1 DFQATT and CDR2 SNEGSKA (reference sequence). Trimming removed 0 bases at V and 4 bases at J, with 12 bases between. CDR3 sequence reads: CSARDPGVGYGYTF. The CDR3 nucleotides read TGCAGTGCTAGAGATCCGGGGGTAGGCTATGGCTACACCTTC.

This chain joins TRBV5-1 and TRBJ2-1; D possibly corresponds to TRBD2 (5 bases). The V gene's germline CDR1 is SGHRS and CDR2 YFSETQ. The CDR3 extends over 13 amino acids. Deletions cut 0 bases from V and 7 bases from J, with 8 bases between. The CDR3 DNA reads TGCGCCAGCAGCTTGGTCGGAGGAAATGAGCAGTTCTTC. Translated: CASSLVGGNEQFF.

The rearrangement joins TRBV5-1 to TRBJ2-7; either TRBD1 or TRBD2 may supply D (5 bases each). This CDR3 spans 13 amino acids. Germline V gene data show CDR1 as SGHRS and CDR2 as YFSETQ. V was clipped by 5 bases and J by 2 bases, with 11 bases between them. CDR3 in DNA: TGCGCCAGCAGTTTCCGGGGCCCCTACGAGCAGTACTTC. Protein product: CASSFRGPYEQYF.

The CDR3 loop is CASSSGQNYGYTF. The CDR3 region has the DNA TGTGCCAGCAGCTCCGGACAGAACTATGGCTACACCTTC. The rearrangement links TRBV7-2 to TRBJ1-2, with a weak D call TRBD1 (6 bases). The V gene lost 4 bases and the J gene lost 2 bases, with 8 bases spanning the gap. The germline gives CDR1 SGHTA, CDR2 FQGNSA. The CDR3 runs 13 residues. Full variable domain (remainder filled in from reference TRBV7-2 and TRBJ1-2): GAGVSQSPSNKVTEKGKDVELRCDPISGHTALYWYRQSLGQGLEFLIYFQGNSAPDKSGLPSDRFSAERTGGSVSTLTIQRTQQEDSAVYLCASSSGQNYGYTFGSGTRLTVV.

This clonotype turned up a few times. The chain couples TRBV4-3 to TRBJ2-7; D gene ambiguous. V dropped 0 bases and J dropped 0 bases, with 9 bases sitting between them. CDR3 length: 15 residues. CDR1 LGHNA and CDR2 YSLEER come from the germline V gene. CDR3 sequence reads: CASSQDVAASYEQYF. CDR3 DNA sequence: TGCGCCAGCAGCCAAGACGTCGCGGCCTCCTACGAGCAGTACTTC.

V usage is TRBV6-2 or TRBV6-3 and J usage is TRBJ2-6; D is undetermined. Germline V gene lookup returns CDR1 MNHEY and CDR2 SVGEGT. The CDR3 is 15 residues long. V dropped 2 bases and J dropped 0 bases, with 5 bases sitting between them. CDR3 sequence: CASSYPPSGANVLTF. The CDR3 DNA reads as TGTGCCAGCAGTTACCCGCCCTCTGGGGCCAACGTCCTGACTTTC.

The chain links TRBV6-5 to TRBJ2-5, with D unclear. Germline V gene lookup returns CDR1 MNHEY and CDR2 SVGAGI. This CDR3 is 11 amino acids long. V was pared by 6 bases and J by 5 bases, with 7 bases between. Here the CDR3 reads CASRNSETQYF. CDR3 in DNA: TGTGCCAGCAGGAATTCGGAGACCCAGTACTTC.

This clonotype was recorded once. The chain links TRBV5-6 to TRBJ2-7, with D perhaps TRBD1 or TRBD2 (6 bases each). The V end lost 4 bases, the J end lost 5 bases, and 10 bases lay between the germline ends. Germline-derived CDR1 and CDR2 are SGHDT and YYEEEE. This CDR3 has 12 residues. The CDR3, as DNA: TGTGCCAGCAGCCCGGGGGCCCACGAGCAGTACTTC. It translates to CASSPGAHEQYF.

This clonotype has only one observation. The chain couples TRBV5-5 to TRBJ1-1; D is uncertain. Germline V gene lookup returns CDR1 SGHKS and CDR2 YYEKEE (reference sequence). This CDR3 has 12 amino acids. Trimming shortened V by 1 base and J by 0 bases, and 1 base separated the two germline ends. The chain's CDR3 is CASSLLNTEAFF. The CDR3, as DNA: TGTGCCAGCAGCTTGCTGAACACTGAAGCTTTCTTT. The full variable domain, with the rest looked up from reference TRBV5-5 and TRBJ1-1, is DAGVTQSPTHLIKTRGQQVTLRCSPISGHKSVSWYQQVLGQGPQFIFQYYEKEERGRGNFPDRFSARQFPNYSSELNVNALLLGDSALYLCASSLLNTEAFFGQGTRLTVV.

The chain is built from TRBV5-1 and TRBJ2-1, with a possible D match to TRBD2 (5 bases). CDR1 SGHRS and CDR2 YFSETQ come from the germline V gene. Trimming stripped 0 bases from V and 5 bases from J, with 12 bases between. This CDR3 has 15 residues. CDR3 amino acids: CASSLEPGFNNEQFF. The CDR3 nucleotides read TGCGCCAGCAGCTTGGAACCGGGATTCAACAATGAGCAGTTCTTC.

This clonotype was counted once. The V call is TRBV29-1, the J call TRBJ1-1; weak D call: TRBD1 (5 bases). V was shortened by 3 bases and J by 4 bases, with 12 bases between the two germline ends. There are 13 residues in the CDR3. The germline V gene has CDR1 SQVTM and CDR2 ANQGSEA. The chain's CDR3 is CSVDGGMSTEAFF. The CDR3 DNA follows: TGCAGCGTTGACGGGGGAATGAGCACTGAAGCTTTCTTT. Based on the CDR3 plus reference TRBV29-1 and TRBJ1-1, the full variable domain is SAVISQKPSRDICQRGTSLTIQCQVDSQVTMMFWYRQQPGQSLTLIATANQGSEATYESGFVIDKFPISRPNLTFSTLTVSNMSPEDSSIYLCSVDGGMSTEAFFGQGTRLTVV.

Only one count was recorded for this clonotype. The CDR3 DNA sequence: TGCGCCAGCAGATTGAGGGCTAGCGAAGACAATGAGCAGTTCTTC. As protein: CASRLRASEDNEQFF. The chain links TRBV5-1 to TRBJ2-1; perhaps TRBD2 as D (6 bases). V lost 5 bases and J lost 5, with 17 bases in between. The CDR3 spans 15 residues. CDR1 is SGHRS, CDR2 YFSETQ, per germline. Variable domain in full (rest from reference TRBV5-1 and TRBJ2-1): KAGVTQTPRYLIKTRGQQVTLSCSPISGHRSVSWYQQTPGQGLQFLFEYFSETQRNKGNFPGRFSGRQFSNSRSEMNVSTLELGDSALYLCASRLRASEDNEQFFGPGTRLTVL.

The chain uses TRBV5-1 and TRBJ1-2; TRBD1 is a possible D gene (5 bases). With 3 bases removed from V and 4 bases from J, the gap between germline ends came to 16 bases. CDR3 length: 15 residues. The germline V gene has CDR1 SGHRS and CDR2 YFSETQ. CDR3 sequence reads: CASSSAAPGRYGYTF. CDR3 in DNA: TGCGCCAGCAGCTCGGCGGCTCCGGGACGCTATGGCTACACCTTC.

The J gene is TRBJ2-7, the V gene TRBV13; the D is unclear. The germline gives CDR1 PRHDT, CDR2 FYEKMQ (reference sequence). The CDR3 totals 15 residues. V was trimmed by 0 bases and J by 5 bases, leaving 14 bases between them. CDR3 nucleotides: TGTGCCAGCAGCTTAGGTCGAGCGTATGAAGACGAGCAGTACTTC. Amino acid sequence: CASSLGRAYEDEQYF.